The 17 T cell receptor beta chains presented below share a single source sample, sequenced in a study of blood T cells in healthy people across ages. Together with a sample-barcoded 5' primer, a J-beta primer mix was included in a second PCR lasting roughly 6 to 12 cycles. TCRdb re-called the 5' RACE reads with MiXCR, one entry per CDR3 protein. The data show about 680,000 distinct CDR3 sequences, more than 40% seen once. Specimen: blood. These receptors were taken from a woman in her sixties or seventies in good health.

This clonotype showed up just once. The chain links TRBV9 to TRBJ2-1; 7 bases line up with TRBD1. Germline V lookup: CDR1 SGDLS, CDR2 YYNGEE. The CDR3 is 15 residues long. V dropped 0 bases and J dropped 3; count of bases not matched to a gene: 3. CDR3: CASSVDRGLYNEQFF. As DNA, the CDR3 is TGTGCCAGCAGCGTAGATAGGGGGCTCTACAATGAGCAGTTCTTC.

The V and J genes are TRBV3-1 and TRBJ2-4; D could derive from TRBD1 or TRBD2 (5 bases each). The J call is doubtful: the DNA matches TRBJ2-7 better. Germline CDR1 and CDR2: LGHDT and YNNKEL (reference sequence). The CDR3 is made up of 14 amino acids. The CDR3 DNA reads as TGTGCCAGCAGCGGGGACGGGCGCGCCTACGAGCAGTACTTC. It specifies CASSGDGRAYEQYF.

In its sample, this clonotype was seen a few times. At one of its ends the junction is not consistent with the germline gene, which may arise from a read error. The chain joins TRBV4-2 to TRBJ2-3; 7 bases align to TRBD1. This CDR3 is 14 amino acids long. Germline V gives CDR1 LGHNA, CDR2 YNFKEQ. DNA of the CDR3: TGTGCCAGCGGCCACGGGACAGACACAGATACGCAGTATTTT. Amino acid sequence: CASGHGTDTDTQYF.

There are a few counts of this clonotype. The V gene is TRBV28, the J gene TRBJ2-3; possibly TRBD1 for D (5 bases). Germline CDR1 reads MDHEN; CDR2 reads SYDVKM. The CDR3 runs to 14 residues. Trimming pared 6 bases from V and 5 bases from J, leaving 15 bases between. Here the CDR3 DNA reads TGTGCCAGCAGCTGGGGCTCTCCCGGAGATACGCAGTATTTT. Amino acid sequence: CASSWGSPGDTQYF.

The CDR3 bases are TGCGCCAGCAGCCCCTCGCCGGGGGAGGGCCCCGTTGAGCAGTACTTC. Amino acids: CASSPSPGEGPVEQYF. This sequence joins TRBV4-3 and TRBJ2-5; TRBD2 matches 7 bases. This CDR3 is 16 amino acids long. Germline lookup yields CDR1 LGHNA and CDR2 YSLEER. V lost 4 bases, J lost 11 bases, and 19 bases stayed unmatched.

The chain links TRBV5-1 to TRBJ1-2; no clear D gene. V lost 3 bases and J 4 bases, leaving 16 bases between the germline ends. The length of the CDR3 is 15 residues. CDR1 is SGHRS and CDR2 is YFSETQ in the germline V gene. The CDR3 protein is CASSSQQASAYGYTF. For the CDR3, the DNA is TGCGCCAGCAGCTCCCAGCAAGCGTCCGCCTATGGCTACACCTTC.

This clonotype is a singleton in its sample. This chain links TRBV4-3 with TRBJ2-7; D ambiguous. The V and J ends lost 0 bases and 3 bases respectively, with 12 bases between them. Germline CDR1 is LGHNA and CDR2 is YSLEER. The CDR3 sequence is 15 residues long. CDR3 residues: CASSQEYERFYEQYF. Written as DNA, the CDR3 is TGCGCCAGCAGCCAAGAATATGAGCGATTCTACGAGCAGTACTTC.

CDR3 sequence: CASSQPGQLYEQYF. The CDR3 bases are TGTGCCAGCAGCCAACCGGGACAGCTTTACGAGCAGTACTTC. The chain combines TRBV3-1 with TRBJ2-7, with 7 positions matching TRBD1. Germline V gene sequence: CDR1 LGHDT, CDR2 YNNKEL (reference sequence). The CDR3 length is 14 residues. After removal of 2 bases from V and 4 bases from J, the junction contained 5 bases not matched to a gene.

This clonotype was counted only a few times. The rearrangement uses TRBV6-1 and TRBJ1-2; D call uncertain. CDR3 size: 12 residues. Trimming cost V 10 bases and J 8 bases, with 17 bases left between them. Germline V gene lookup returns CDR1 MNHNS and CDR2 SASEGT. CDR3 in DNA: TGTGCCACCGATAACGAGGGAGAGGGCTACACCTTC. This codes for CATDNEGEGYTF.

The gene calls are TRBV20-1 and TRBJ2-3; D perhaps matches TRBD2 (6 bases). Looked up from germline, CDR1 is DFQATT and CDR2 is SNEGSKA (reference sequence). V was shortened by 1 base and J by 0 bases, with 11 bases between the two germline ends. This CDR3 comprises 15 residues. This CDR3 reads CSARVASASTDTQYF. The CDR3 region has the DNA TGCAGTGCTAGAGTGGCTAGCGCTAGCACAGATACGCAGTATTTT.

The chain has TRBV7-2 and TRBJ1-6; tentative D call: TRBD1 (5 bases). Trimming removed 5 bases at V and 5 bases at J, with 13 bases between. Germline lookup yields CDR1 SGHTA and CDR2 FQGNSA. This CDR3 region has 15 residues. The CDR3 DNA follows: TGTGCCAGCAGCCTTACGGCGGGGGATAATTCACCCCTCCACTTT. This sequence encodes CASSLTAGDNSPLHF.

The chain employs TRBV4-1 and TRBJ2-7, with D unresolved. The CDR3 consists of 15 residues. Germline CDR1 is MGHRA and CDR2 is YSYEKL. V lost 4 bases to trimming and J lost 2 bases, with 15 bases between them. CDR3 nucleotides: TGCGCCAGCAGCCCCCTCGGTATGAATACCTACGAGCAGTACTTC. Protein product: CASSPLGMNTYEQYF.

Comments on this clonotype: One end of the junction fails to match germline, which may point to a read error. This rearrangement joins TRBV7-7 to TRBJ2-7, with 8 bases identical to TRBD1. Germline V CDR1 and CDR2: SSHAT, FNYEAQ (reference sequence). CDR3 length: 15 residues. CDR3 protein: CASSRMTGAGYEQYF. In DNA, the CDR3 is TGTGCTAGCAGCCGAATGACAGGGGCTGGCTACGAGCAGTACTTC.

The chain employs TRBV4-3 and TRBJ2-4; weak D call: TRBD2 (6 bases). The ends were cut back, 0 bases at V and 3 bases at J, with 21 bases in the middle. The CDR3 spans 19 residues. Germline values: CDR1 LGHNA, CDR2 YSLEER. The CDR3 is CASSQDVGGTDSFKNIQYF. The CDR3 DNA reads TGCGCCAGCAGCCAAGACGTTGGGGGGACCGATTCCTTCAAAAACATTCAGTACTTC.

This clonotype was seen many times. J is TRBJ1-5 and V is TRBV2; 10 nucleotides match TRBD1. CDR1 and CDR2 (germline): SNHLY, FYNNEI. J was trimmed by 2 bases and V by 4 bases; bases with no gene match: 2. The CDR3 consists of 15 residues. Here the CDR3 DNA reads TGTGCCAGCAGTGTAGGGACAGGGGGCAATCAGCCCCAGCATTTT. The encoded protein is CASSVGTGGNQPQHF. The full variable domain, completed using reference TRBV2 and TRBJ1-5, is EPEVTQTPSHQVTQMGQEVILRCVPISNHLYFYWYRQILGQKVEFLVSFYNNEISEKSEIFDDQFSVERPDGSNFTLKIRSTKLEDSAMYFCASSVGTGGNQPQHFGDGTRLSIL.

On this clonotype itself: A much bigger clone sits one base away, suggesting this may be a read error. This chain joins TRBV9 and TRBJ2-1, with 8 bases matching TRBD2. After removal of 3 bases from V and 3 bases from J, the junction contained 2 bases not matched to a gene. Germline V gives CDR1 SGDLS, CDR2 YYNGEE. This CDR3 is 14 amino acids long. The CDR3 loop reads CASSAGTSYNEQFF. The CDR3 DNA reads TGTGCCAGCAGCGCCGGGACTAGCTACAATGAGCAGTTCTTC.

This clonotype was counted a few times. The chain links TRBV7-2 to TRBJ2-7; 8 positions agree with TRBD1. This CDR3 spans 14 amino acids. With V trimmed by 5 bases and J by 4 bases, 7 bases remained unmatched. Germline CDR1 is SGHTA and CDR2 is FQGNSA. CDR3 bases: TGTGCCAGCAGCCCCCAGGGGGCTCTATACGAGCAGTACTTC. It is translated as CASSPQGALYEQYF.